These T cell receptor beta chains were read from a single sample in a study of cytomegalovirus exposure and HLA in healthy donors. Profiled with immunoSEQ multiplex PCR; TCRdb holds only in-frame clones, not every one. The data contain roughly 120,000 clones, about 85% of them singletons. The sequenced material came from PBMCs. The receptors derive from a man aged 18 to 35 in good health and CMV-seropositive. The CDR3 runs from the conserved cysteine through the conserved F or W. D genes are given only for firm matches. Some rows have no size entry. The others give once, few or many, or a class for an expanded clone.

>TRBD1|TRBV18|TRBJ2-3|-
TGTGCCAGCTCACCGAGGGGACAGGGAGAAGATACGCAGTATTTT
CASSPRGQGEDTQYF
>TRBD1|TRBV28|TRBJ1-1|-
TGTGCCAGCAACACCAATACAGGGGTTGAAGCTTTCTTT
CASNTNTGVEAFF
>TRBD1|TRBV19|TRBJ1-5|-
TGTGCCAGTAGTGACCCGGACAGGGATCAGCCCCAGCATTTT
CASSDPDRDQPQHF
>-|TRBV5-1|TRBJ2-7|-
TGCGCCAGCAGCTCGGACGGGAGCTCCTACGAGCAGTACTTC
CASSSDGSSYEQYF
>-|TRBV28|TRBJ1-1|few
TGTGCCAGCAGTAGTCTTCGGGGGAGGACTTTCTTT
CASSSLRGRTFF
>-|TRBV30|TRBJ2-7|-
TGTGCCTGGAGACTCCGACAGGACTCCTACGAGCAGTACTTC
CAWRLRQDSYEQYF
>-|TRBV7-6|TRBJ1-3|-
TGTGCCAGCAGCCCTTCGGTTCCAACAGGGGGAAACACCATATATTTT
CASSPSVPTGGNTIYF
>-|TRBV19|TRBJ1-1|-
TGTGCCAGTAGTACCACCTGGCGAGGAACTGAAGCTTTCTTT
CASSTTWRGTEAFF
>TRBD1|TRBV19|TRBJ1-2|-
TGTGCCAGTACCCGGACAGGGGAGATAAATGGCTACACCTTC
CASTRTGEINGYTF
>TRBD2|TRBV5-6|TRBJ2-2|-
TGTGCCAGCAGCTGGAGACCGGGACTAGTTAACACCGGGGAGCTGTTTTTT
CASSWRPGLVNTGELFF